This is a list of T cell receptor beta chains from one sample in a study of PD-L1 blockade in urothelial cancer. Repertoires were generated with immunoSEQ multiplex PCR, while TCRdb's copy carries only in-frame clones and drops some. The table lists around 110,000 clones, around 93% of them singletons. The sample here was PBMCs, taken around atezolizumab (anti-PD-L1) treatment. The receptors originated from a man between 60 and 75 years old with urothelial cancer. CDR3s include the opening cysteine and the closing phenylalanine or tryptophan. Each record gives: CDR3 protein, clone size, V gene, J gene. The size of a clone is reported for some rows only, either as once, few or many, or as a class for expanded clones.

CDR3aa: CASSLGPAGGTDTQYF
abundance: once
v_gene: TRBV5-6
j_gene: TRBJ2-3

CDR3aa: CASSFSSGSTDTQYF
abundance: once
v_gene: TRBV7-2
j_gene: TRBJ2-3

CDR3aa: CASSRSTGRTGELFF
abundance: -
v_gene: TRBV5-1
j_gene: TRBJ2-2

CDR3aa: CATSKDSPGELFF
abundance: -
v_gene: TRBV15
j_gene: TRBJ2-2

CDR3aa: CASSPETGQETQYF
abundance: -
v_gene: TRBV7-2
j_gene: TRBJ2-5

CDR3aa: CATHVVSGDTGELFF
abundance: few
v_gene: TRBV5-4
j_gene: TRBJ2-2

CDR3aa: CASRPGRGTYNEQFF
abundance: -
v_gene: TRBV27
j_gene: TRBJ2-1

CDR3aa: CASSKMCSGVRDEQFF
abundance: -
v_gene: TRBV21-1
j_gene: TRBJ2-1

CDR3aa: CASSVARGPLPGELFF
abundance: -
v_gene: TRBV9
j_gene: TRBJ2-2

CDR3aa: CASSLGGALNYGYTF
abundance: -
v_gene: TRBV5-6
j_gene: TRBJ1-2

CDR3aa: CASSPRSANEQFF
abundance: -
v_gene: TRBV7-3
j_gene: TRBJ2-1

CDR3aa: CASSSQQGLGETQYF
abundance: -
v_gene: TRBV7-2
j_gene: TRBJ2-5

CDR3aa: CASSPHGDEQFF
abundance: -
v_gene: TRBV9
j_gene: TRBJ2-1

CDR3aa: CASSHRGAGANVLTF
abundance: -
v_gene: TRBV19
j_gene: TRBJ2-6

CDR3aa: CATRAGGPMRDTIYF
abundance: once
v_gene: TRBV28
j_gene: TRBJ1-3

CDR3aa: CASSLNRKLAGDSNEQFF
abundance: -
v_gene: TRBV5-6
j_gene: TRBJ2-1

CDR3aa: CASIPRRGVTYEQYF
abundance: -
v_gene: TRBV7-3
j_gene: TRBJ2-7

CDR3aa: CASSLGSGNQPQHF
abundance: few
v_gene: TRBV5-1
j_gene: TRBJ1-5

CDR3aa: CASRDRGSYNEQFF
abundance: -
v_gene: TRBV2
j_gene: TRBJ2-1

CDR3aa: CASSVDPAYEQYF
abundance: -
v_gene: TRBV9
j_gene: TRBJ2-7

CDR3aa: CASSLGGGGGNTIYF
abundance: -
v_gene: TRBV7-6
j_gene: TRBJ1-3

CDR3aa: CASSIVPDRKYYGYTF
abundance: -
v_gene: TRBV19
j_gene: TRBJ1-2

CDR3aa: CASSSTRLDTQYF
abundance: -
v_gene: TRBV6-4
j_gene: TRBJ2-3